This is a list of T cell receptor beta chains from one sample in a study of blood T cell repertoires in COVID-19. Libraries were prepared by immunoSEQ multiplex PCR; TCRdb keeps only in-frame clonotypes and omits some of them. This sample carries under 200,000 clones, approximately 81% of them seen once, and the ten largest clones take about 14%. The sequenced sample was peripheral blood. The receptors shown here come from a woman in her seventies with COVID-19, enrolled during active disease. The CDR3 runs from the conserved cysteine through the conserved F or W. Fields, in order: clone size, V gene, D gene, J gene, CDR3 protein, CDR3 DNA. A D gene is named only where the DNA matches it firmly. Where a row states a size, it is once, few, many or the class of an expanded clone; other rows omit it.

NA,TRBV7-2,TRBD1,TRBJ1-1,CASSLVRTGLNTEAFF,TGTGCCAGCAGCTTGGTAAGGACAGGGCTGAACACTGAAGCTTTCTTT
NA,TRBV28,TRBD1,TRBJ1-1,CASRGTGRSNTEAFF,TGTGCCAGCAGAGGGACAGGGAGGTCAAACACTGAAGCTTTCTTT
NA,TRBV5-6,NA,TRBJ1-1,CASSVLGGRKTEAFF,TGTGCCAGCAGCGTTCTGGGGGGAAGGAAAACTGAAGCTTTCTTT
NA,TRBV5-1,NA,TRBJ2-3,CASSLAAGADTQYF,TGCGCCAGCAGCTTGGCCGCAGGCGCAGATACGCAGTATTTT
medium-sized,TRBV13,TRBD1,TRBJ1-5,CASSLGGTGGNNQPQHF,TGTGCCAGCAGCTTAGGAGGGACAGGGGGTAACAATCAGCCCCAGCATTTT
NA,TRBV11-2,TRBD1,TRBJ1-1,CASRSGTGGADGKAFF,TGTGCCAGCAGGTCCGGGACAGGGGGCGCGGATGGGAAAGCTTTCTTT
once,TRBV5-6,NA,TRBJ1-2,CASSLGHTYGYTF,TGTGCCAGCAGCTTGGGACACACATATGGCTACACCTTC
NA,TRBV1,NA,TRBJ2-2,CTSSHNSSGTAGELFF,TGCACCAGCAGCCATAACTCTAGCGGGACGGCCGGGGAGCTGTTTTTT
NA,TRBV19,NA,TRBJ1-1,CASVQRMNTEAFF,TGTGCCAGTGTCCAGCGAATGAACACTGAAGCTTTCTTT
NA,TRBV19,TRBD2,TRBJ2-1,CASLNSGRQFF,TGTGCCAGCCTAAATAGCGGGAGGCAGTTCTTC
NA,TRBV5-1,TRBD2,TRBJ2-5,CASSLVLAGFRETQYF,TGCGCCAGCAGCTTGGTATTAGCGGGATTCCGGGAGACCCAGTACTTC
NA,TRBV24-1,TRBD2,TRBJ2-3,CATSDLTSGGTDTQYF,TGTGCCACCAGTGATCTGACTAGCGGAGGCACAGATACGCAGTATTTT
NA,TRBV28,TRBD2,TRBJ2-3,CASRGGRDSDTQYF,TGTGCCAGCAGGGGCGGGAGGGATTCAGATACGCAGTATTTT
NA,TRBV27,TRBD1,TRBJ2-1,CASSFDRGGEQFF,TGTGCCAGCAGTTTCGACAGGGGTGGTGAGCAGTTCTTC
few,TRBV19,NA,TRBJ1-4,CASSISWGREEKLFF,TGTGCCAGTAGTATCAGTTGGGGGCGTGAAGAAAAACTGTTTTTT
NA,TRBV18,NA,TRBJ1-5,CASSPAQGPASNQPQHF,TGTGCCAGCTCACCTGCCCAGGGCCCAGCGAGCAATCAGCCCCAGCATTTT
NA,TRBV5-1,TRBD1,TRBJ1-5,CASSLAGQANQPQHF,TGCGCCAGCAGCTTAGCGGGACAGGCCAATCAGCCCCAGCATTTT
NA,TRBV15,TRBD1,TRBJ1-5,CATSRGGQGNQPQHF,TGTGCCACCAGCAGAGGAGGACAGGGAAATCAGCCCCAGCATTTT
NA,TRBV6-2/TRBV6-3,TRBD1,TRBJ1-6,CASSRGTVNSPLHF,TGTGCCAGCAGCCGCGGGACAGTAAATTCACCCCTCCACTTT
NA,TRBV10-3,TRBD1,TRBJ1-2,CAISESRGHGYTF,TGTGCCATCAGTGAGTCTAGGGGGCACGGCTACACCTTC
once,TRBV7-2,TRBD2,TRBJ2-5,CASSLALAGGGETQYF,TGTGCCAGCAGCTTAGCGCTAGCGGGGGGAGGGGAGACCCAGTACTTC
few,TRBV28,NA,TRBJ1-3,CASSTSRVTSGNTIYF,TGTGCCAGCAGCACCTCGAGGGTTACCTCTGGAAACACCATATATTTT
NA,TRBV24-1,TRBD1,TRBJ2-3,CATSDPGQGWPDTQYF,TGTGCCACCAGTGATCCGGGACAGGGATGGCCAGATACGCAGTATTTT
NA,TRBV7-2,TRBD1,TRBJ1-1,CASSDGQGGNTEAFF,TGTGCCAGCAGCGACGGACAGGGGGGGAACACTGAAGCTTTCTTT
NA,TRBV12-3/TRBV12-4,NA,TRBJ2-7,CASSPGLAYEQYF,TGTGCCAGCAGCCCGGGACTGGCCTACGAGCAGTACTTC
NA,TRBV25-1,TRBD1,TRBJ2-7,CATSGTGDFYASEQYF,TGTGCCACCTCCGGGACAGGGGATTTCTATGCTTCCGAGCAGTACTTC
few,TRBV24-1,NA,TRBJ1-1,CATSDLKNGNTEAFF,TGTGCCACCAGTGATCTCAAGAACGGGAACACTGAAGCTTTCTTT
NA,TRBV5-1,TRBD2,TRBJ2-1,CASSWTSGGNEQFF,TGCGCCAGCAGCTGGACTAGCGGGGGTAATGAGCAGTTCTTC
NA,TRBV7-2,TRBD1,TRBJ1-2,CASTPDRDYGYTF,TGTGCCAGCACCCCGGACAGGGATTATGGCTACACCTTC
NA,TRBV6-6,TRBD1,TRBJ1-2,CASSYEDRGLGYTF,TGTGCCAGCAGTTACGAGGACAGGGGACTGGGCTACACCTTC
once,TRBV2,NA,TRBJ2-1,CASRGRWSNYNEQFF,TGTGCCAGCAGGGGGCGGTGGAGTAATTACAATGAGCAGTTCTTC
NA,TRBV28,NA,TRBJ2-1,CASSGGTPGSNEQFF,TGTGCCAGCAGCGGCGGGACTCCCGGCTCTAATGAGCAGTTCTTC
NA,TRBV6-1,NA,TRBJ2-1,CASSESLLPSYNEQFF,TGTGCCAGCAGTGAAAGCCTCCTCCCTTCCTACAATGAGCAGTTCTTC
NA,TRBV6-1,NA,TRBJ1-1,CASSSKAAAFF,TGTGCCAGCAGTTCGAAGGCGGCGGCTTTCTTT
few,TRBV29-1,NA,TRBJ1-4,CSVLTEKKLFF,TGCAGCGTCTTGACAGAGAAAAAACTGTTTTTT
NA,TRBV10-3,NA,TRBJ1-5,CAISESERGPQHF,TGTGCCATCAGTGAGTCGGAAAGAGGGCCCCAGCATTTT
NA,TRBV10-3,TRBD2,TRBJ2-3,CAISGRTSGGDTDTQYF,TGTGCCATCAGTGGGAGGACTAGCGGGGGGGACACAGATACGCAGTATTTT
few,TRBV5-6,NA,TRBJ1-1,CASRPTGIGENTEAFF,TGTGCCAGCAGGCCTACAGGGATAGGGGAGAACACTGAAGCTTTCTTT
NA,TRBV24-1,TRBD2,TRBJ2-1,CATQSTSGILNEQFF,TGTGCCACGCAATCGACTAGCGGGATACTTAATGAGCAGTTCTTC
NA,TRBV11-2,NA,TRBJ2-1,CASSFGDPFSEQFF,TGTGCCAGCAGCTTCGGGGATCCCTTTAGTGAGCAGTTCTTC
NA,TRBV14,NA,TRBJ2-1,CASSQRWSSYNEQFF,TGTGCCAGCAGCCAGAGGTGGAGCTCCTACAATGAGCAGTTCTTC
NA,TRBV7-2,NA,TRBJ2-3,CASGQDARDVRDTQYF,TGTGCCAGCGGACAAGACGCGCGGGACGTACGAGATACGCAGTATTTT